These T cell receptor beta chains were read from a single sample in a study of Ad26.COV2.S vaccination and SARS-CoV-2 variants. Only in-frame clones appear in the TCRdb table, and some are missing; sequencing was by immunoSEQ multiplex PCR. This sample has about 350,000 clones, with around 90% found just once. The sequencing here drew on peripheral blood, taken after recovery from COVID-19. The receptors were sampled from a human donor who had recovered from COVID-19. The CDR3 runs from the conserved cysteine through the conserved F or W. D genes are given only for firm matches. The size of a clone is reported for some rows only, either as once, few or many, or as a class for expanded clones.

>TRBV5-1|TRBJ1-2|TRBD1|-
TGCGCCAGCAGCTTGGTCGGGACAGGGCAGGGCTATGGCTACACCTTC
CASSLVGTGQGYGYTF
>TRBV29-1|TRBJ1-5|-|-
TGCAGCGTTGCCGGGGACCGTGAGCCCCAGCATTTT
CSVAGDREPQHF
>TRBV15|TRBJ2-7|-|-
TGTGCCACCAGCAGAGTGATGGGCGCCTACGAGCAGTACTTC
CATSRVMGAYEQYF
>TRBV6-6|TRBJ1-4|TRBD1|-
TGTGCCAGCGCAGTACAGGGGACAAATGAAAAACTGTTTTTT
CASAVQGTNEKLFF
>TRBV5-1|TRBJ1-6|TRBD1|once
TGCGCCAGCAGCAAGGGACAGGCGGAACTATCACCCCTCCACTTT
CASSKGQAELSPLHF
>TRBV16|TRBJ1-2|-|-
TGTGCCAGCGACTCGACAGTTAACTATGGCTACACCTTC
CASDSTVNYGYTF
>TRBV7-8|TRBJ2-5|TRBD2|-
TGTGCCAGCAGCTTTTCTAGCGGGGGGCGTGGAGAGACCCAGTACTTC
CASSFSSGGRGETQYF
>TRBV9|TRBJ1-4|-|-
TGTGCCAGCAGCGTAGACCGGGGATCGTATGAAAAACTGTTTTTT
CASSVDRGSYEKLFF
>TRBV4-3|TRBJ2-7|TRBD1|-
TGCGCCAGCAGCCTTAGACAGGGGGAATCCTACGAGCAGTACTTC
CASSLRQGESYEQYF
>TRBV6-5|TRBJ2-5|-|-
TGTGCCAGCAGTTACTCCGGGACGAAAGAGACCCAGTACTTC
CASSYSGTKETQYF
>TRBV6-1|TRBJ2-5|TRBD2|-
TGTGCCAGCAGGGAAGCGGGGGGGCCTGAAAAGACCCAGTACTTC
CASREAGGPEKTQYF
>TRBV11-2|TRBJ1-1|-|-
TGTGCCAGCAGGCCCCCACGGGGTTCAGGGTTGCACACTGAAGCTTTCTTT
CASRPPRGSGLHTEAFF
>TRBV15|TRBJ2-6|-|-
TGTGCCACTCAGAGCTCGCAGGGACTGGTCTCTGGGGCCAACGTCCTGACTTTC
CATQSSQGLVSGANVLTF
>TRBV24-1|TRBJ2-3|-|-
TGTGCCACCAGTGGGACCCTCACAGATACGCAGTATTTT
CATSGTLTDTQYF
>TRBV15|TRBJ1-1|-|once
TGTGCCACCAGCAGAGATCGGTTTCCGGGGGTTGAAGCTTTCTTT
CATSRDRFPGVEAFF
>TRBV14|TRBJ2-1|TRBD2|-
TGTGCCAGCAGCCTTAGCGGGGGAGATCACAATGAGCAGTTCTTC
CASSLSGGDHNEQFF
>TRBV20-1|TRBJ1-2|-|-
TGCAGTGCTACGGAGGGGGGCGGCTACACCTTC
CSATEGGGYTF
>TRBV5-1|TRBJ2-3|TRBD1|-
TGCGCCAGCAGCTTGTTCAGGGGGCAAGATACGCAGTATTTT
CASSLFRGQDTQYF
>TRBV5-1|TRBJ2-1|TRBD2|-
TGCGCCAGCAGCCGGACTAGCGGGGGGCTTTCGAGCTCCTACAATGAGCAGTTCTTC
CASSRTSGGLSSSYNEQFF
>TRBV4-3|TRBJ2-1|-|-
TGCGCCAGCAGCCAAGATTGGGGGGCGGGCAATGAGCAGTTCTTC
CASSQDWGAGNEQFF
>TRBV7-8|TRBJ1-1|-|-
TGTGCCAGCAGCCATGACCGGACGGAACCTGAAGCTTTCTTT
CASSHDRTEPEAFF
>TRBV3-1/TRBV3-2|TRBJ1-1|-|-
TGTGCCAGCAGCCAACTGAAAGAAGCTTTCTTT
CASSQLKEAFF
>TRBV6-5|TRBJ2-7|-|-
TGTGCCAGCAGCAGGGGCCCAACCTACGAGCAGTACTTC
CASSRGPTYEQYF
>TRBV12-3/TRBV12-4|TRBJ1-2|-|-
TGTGCCAGCAGTTTAATTGGGGATGGCTACACCTTC
CASSLIGDGYTF
>TRBV24-1|TRBJ2-2|-|-
TGTGCCACCAGTGATTATGGGGGGAGCACCGGGGAGCTGTTTTTT
CATSDYGGSTGELFF
>TRBV5-1|TRBJ2-1|-|-
TGCGCCAGCAGCCATAGGCAGGGAACCCCATACAATGAGCAGTTCTTC
CASSHRQGTPYNEQFF
>TRBV11-2|TRBJ2-3|-|-
TGTGCCAGCAGCCTGACAGTAGGAGGAGATACGCAGTATTTT
CASSLTVGGDTQYF
>TRBV3-1/TRBV3-2|TRBJ1-2|-|once
TGTGCCAGCAGCCCTATTCTAGGGGGTCATGGCTACACCTTC
CASSPILGGHGYTF
>TRBV6-5|TRBJ2-1|TRBD1|-
TGTGCCAGCAGTTTTGGACAGGGGGAGCAGTTCTTC
CASSFGQGEQFF
>TRBV4-3|TRBJ2-5|-|-
TGCGCCAGCAGCCCCGGACTCCAAGAGACCCAGTACTTC
CASSPGLQETQYF
>TRBV7-7|TRBJ2-2|TRBD2|-
TGTGCCAGCAGTTCTAGCGGATCGAACACCGGGGAGCTGTTTTTT
CASSSSGSNTGELFF
>TRBV5-1|TRBJ2-7|TRBD2|-
TGCGCCAGCAGCGCGGGACTAGCGGGGAACGAGCAGTACTTC
CASSAGLAGNEQYF
>TRBV10-2|TRBJ2-2|TRBD2|-
TGCGCCAGCAGTGAGTCGGGTCAAGCGGGGGCTGCGAACACCGGGGAGCTGTTTTTT
CASSESGQAGAANTGELFF
>TRBV4-1|TRBJ2-2|TRBD2|-
TGCGCCAGCAGCCAGCCGGGACTAGCGGGGGCCGGGGAGCTGTTTTTT
CASSQPGLAGAGELFF
>TRBV27|TRBJ2-6|TRBD1|-
TGTGCCAGCAGTTTAACGGGACAGGGGCGCTCTGGGGCCAACGTCCTGACTTTC
CASSLTGQGRSGANVLTF
>TRBV10-3|TRBJ1-5|-|-
TGTGCCATCAGTGAGTCAGGGGGGCAACAGCCCCAGCATTTT
CAISESGGQQPQHF
>TRBV9|TRBJ2-1|TRBD2|-
TGTGCCAGCAGCGTAGAAGGCGGGGGGGCTGATGAGCAGTTCTTC
CASSVEGGGADEQFF
>TRBV19|TRBJ1-1|-|once
TGTGCCAGTAATTGGGGGGGGCGTAGGGCTGAAGCTTTCTTT
CASNWGGRRAEAFF
>TRBV10-3|TRBJ2-5|-|-
TGTGCCATCGCGGAAAAAGAGACCCAGTACTTC
CAIAEKETQYF
>TRBV2|TRBJ2-5|-|once
TGTGCCAGCAGTGATAGTAGGGTGGCTGGGGAGACCCAGTACTTC
CASSDSRVAGETQYF
>TRBV9|TRBJ1-2|-|-
TGTGCCAGCAGCGTAGATTTTCACAGGGTGGGCTATGGCTACACCTTC
CASSVDFHRVGYGYTF
>TRBV10-2|TRBJ2-1|TRBD2|-
TGCGCCAGCAGTGAGCCTAGCGGATACAATGAGCAGTTCTTC
CASSEPSGYNEQFF
>TRBV7-9|TRBJ1-1|TRBD1|-
TGTGCCAGCAGTAGACAGGGCACTGAAGCTTTCTTT
CASSRQGTEAFF
>TRBV5-6|TRBJ2-2|-|-
TGTGCCAGCAGCTTGGGATCGGGAACAACGAACACCGGGGAGCTGTTTTTT
CASSLGSGTTNTGELFF
>TRBV2|TRBJ1-1|-|-
TGTGCCAGCAGGGAAGGGGTAACTGAAGCTTTCTTT
CASREGVTEAFF
>TRBV7-2|TRBJ2-5|-|-
TGTGCCAGCAGCTCCAGGGTCGGTGCGACCCAGTACTTC
CASSSRVGATQYF
>TRBV27|TRBJ2-1|TRBD2|-
TGTGCCAGCAGTTTTCCGAGCGGGGGGGGCAATGAGCAGTTCTTC
CASSFPSGGGNEQFF
>TRBV5-1|TRBJ1-2|-|-
TGCGCCAGCAGCCCCGTGGAGGGGAACTATGGCTACACCTTC
CASSPVEGNYGYTF
>TRBV6-2/TRBV6-3|TRBJ1-5|-|-
TGTGCCAGCAGTTATGGGGGCAATCAGCCCCAGCATTTT
CASSYGGNQPQHF
>TRBV29-1|TRBJ1-2|TRBD1|-
TGCAGCGTTGCGACAGGGGACGGCTACACCTTC
CSVATGDGYTF
>TRBV27|TRBJ1-2|TRBD1|-
TGTGCCAGCAGTCCGCTGAAGACAGGGCAAACCCCCTATGGCTACACCTTC
CASSPLKTGQTPYGYTF
>TRBV19|TRBJ1-2|-|-
TGTGCCAGTAGGCCGAGACAGAGAGACTATGGCTACACCTTC
CASRPRQRDYGYTF
>TRBV3-1/TRBV3-2|TRBJ2-7|-|-
TGTGCCAGCAGCCGCAGGGGTCCCTACGAGCAGTACTTC
CASSRRGPYEQYF
>TRBV2|TRBJ1-1|-|-
TGTGCCAGCAGTGATGAGCGAGTTAGGACTGAAGCTTTCTTT
CASSDERVRTEAFF
>TRBV7-8|TRBJ1-5|-|-
TGTGCCAGCAGCTTAACTCGGGGGGCGCCCAGCAATCAGCCCCAGCATTTT
CASSLTRGAPSNQPQHF
>TRBV2|TRBJ1-6|TRBD1|few
TGTGCCAGCAGCGACCTAAGGACAGGGGCTAATAATTCACCCCTCCACTTT
CASSDLRTGANNSPLHF
>TRBV5-1|TRBJ2-3|-|-
TGCGCTACCAGAGCGGGACAGAGCACAGATACGCAGTATTTT
CATRAGQSTDTQYF
>TRBV7-9|TRBJ2-3|-|-
TGTGCCAGCAGCATCGGACGGGGAAACACAGATACGCAGTATTTT
CASSIGRGNTDTQYF
>TRBV29-1|TRBJ2-1|-|-
TGCAGCGTTGGCGGCCGGGTCGTCCGACCCGGTGAGCAGTTCTTC
CSVGGRVVRPGEQFF